Following are 30 T cell receptor beta chains from one sample sequenced in a study of blood T cells in healthy people across ages. A sample-barcoded 5' primer and a J-beta primer mix were used in a second PCR of about 6 to 11 cycles. TCRdb analysed the 5' RACE reads with MiXCR anew, one entry per CDR3 protein. The sample contains approximately 1,700,000 distinct CDR3 sequences, roughly two fifths of which appear only once. Sequenced input: blood. The receptors here all came from a human donor in good health.

This clonotype occurred once. The chain employs TRBV20-1 and TRBJ2-1; 7 nucleotides agree with TRBD2. Germline V gives CDR1 DFQATT, CDR2 SNEGSKA (reference sequence). Losses at the gene ends were 6 bases for V and 2 bases for J; bases not matched to a gene: 13. The CDR3 sequence is 16 residues long. The CDR3 spells CSAPPRGRATYNEQFF. The DNA for the CDR3 is TGCAGTGCCCCACCCCGGGGGAGGGCGACCTACAATGAGCAGTTCTTC.

This clonotype was observed a handful of times. The J gene is TRBJ2-1, the V gene TRBV5-1, with 7 bases identical to TRBD1. The CDR3 sequence is 19 residues long. The germline V gene encodes CDR1 SGHRS and CDR2 YFSETQ. V lost 2 bases to trimming and J lost 2 bases; unmatched junction nucleotides: 16. The CDR3 sequence: CASSFAGTDSPMPYNEQFF. The CDR3, as DNA: TGCGCCAGCAGCTTCGCCGGGACAGACTCCCCCATGCCCTACAATGAGCAGTTCTTC.

A few counts support this clonotype. This sequence joins TRBV4-3 and TRBJ1-6; 8 bases agree with TRBD1. V trimming: 5 bases; J trimming: 7 bases; junction bases outside the gene matches: 7. From germline, CDR1 is LGHNA and CDR2 YSLEER. The CDR3 contains 15 residues. As DNA, the CDR3 is TGCGCCAGCAGCATACGGGACAGGCCCAATTCACCCCTCCACTTT. This encodes CASSIRDRPNSPLHF.

V and J are TRBV6-1 and TRBJ1-6, with D unclear. This CDR3 has 14 amino acids. CDR1 is MNHNS, CDR2 SASEGT, per germline. V was trimmed by 6 bases and J by 12 bases, leaving 18 bases between them. DNA for the CDR3: TGTGCCAGCAGGGCCGTCGGAGAGGTCAGACCCCTCCACTTT. It specifies CASRAVGEVRPLHF.

Regarding this clonotype: This CDR3 is missing its conserved last phenylalanine or tryptophan, likely due to a read error. The chain combines TRBV20-1 with TRBJ2-7; TRBD2 matches at 8 bases. The J segment lost 3 bases and the V segment lost 1 base, leaving 11 bases of the junction unmatched. Germline lookup yields CDR1 DFQATT and CDR2 SNEGSKA (reference sequence). This CDR3 has 16 amino acids. The CDR3 here is CSARVSLSGGVYEQYI. The CDR3 DNA reads TGCAGTGCTAGAGTCTCGCTAAGCGGGGGAGTCTACGAGCAGTACATC.

Comments on this clonotype: It is likely a read error: a sequence one base away is far more abundant. Here the CDR3 omits its conserved ending phenylalanine or tryptophan, so a read error is the likely source. The V call is TRBV29-1, the J call TRBJ2-7; D gene unclear. The DNA matches TRBJ2-5 better at its end, which makes the J call doubtful. The CDR3 extends over 10 amino acids. CDR1 SQVTM and CDR2 ANQGSEA come from the germline V gene. CDR3 residues: CSVGEETQYL. The CDR3 DNA sequence: TGCAGCGTTGGAGAGGAGACCCAGTACTTA.

The V and J genes are TRBV9 and TRBJ1-3, with unresolved D. Germline V lookup: CDR1 SGDLS, CDR2 YYNGEE. This CDR3 has 17 amino acids. V lost 0 bases, J lost 0 bases, and 13 bases lay in between. As DNA, the CDR3 is TGTGCCAGCAGCGTAGAATCCCCTGGTCACTCTGGAAACACCATATATTTT. This encodes CASSVESPGHSGNTIYF.

This rearrangement joins TRBV5-1 to TRBJ1-2; 7 nucleotides agree with TRBD1. Germline assignment: CDR1 SGHRS and CDR2 YFSETQ. Unmatched junction bases numbered 9, after V lost 1 base and J lost 6 bases. The CDR3 loop spans 15 amino acids. Written as DNA, the CDR3 is TGCGCCAGCAGCTTGATACGACAGGGTGATCATGGCTACACCTTC. Translated: CASSLIRQGDHGYTF.

The chain combines TRBV20-1 with TRBJ1-2; 7 bases match TRBD1. After removal of 0 bases from V and 8 bases from J, the junction contained 12 bases not matched to a gene. The CDR3 covers 15 residues. The germline gives CDR1 DFQATT, CDR2 SNEGSKA (reference sequence). The CDR3, as DNA: TGCAGTGCTAGAGATGGGGTGACAGGGTCGGCCGGCTACACCTTC. This gives the protein CSARDGVTGSAGYTF.

The J gene is TRBJ2-5, the V gene TRBV4-2; D assignment may be TRBD1 or TRBD2 (6 bases each). The germline CDR1 and CDR2 sequences are LGHNA and YNFKEQ. V dropped 5 bases and J dropped 13 bases, with 26 bases sitting between them. The CDR3 runs 15 residues. CDR3 sequence: CASSESYGGLLPWYF. The CDR3 DNA reads TGTGCCAGCAGCGAATCCTACGGGGGCCTGCTTCCTTGGTACTTC.

The V gene is TRBV7-8, the J gene TRBJ1-5; D call uncertain. The CDR3 runs to 14 residues. Germline V lookup: CDR1 SGHVS, CDR2 FQNEAQ. The germline V and J ends were trimmed by 7 bases and 8 bases, with 18 bases remaining between them. CDR3 residues: CASNEGMSEKPQHF. For the CDR3, the DNA is TGTGCCAGCAACGAAGGTATGAGTGAGAAGCCCCAGCATTTT.

The sample holds one count of this clonotype. The rearrangement links TRBV6-6 to TRBJ1-1, with D hard to call. CDR1 and CDR2 (germline): MNHNY, SVGAGI (reference sequence). Trimming removed 7 bases at V and 7 bases at J, with 10 bases between. This CDR3 comprises 11 residues. CDR3 coding DNA: TGTGCCAGCACCCAACTGGATGAAGCTTTCTTT. It specifies CASTQLDEAFF.

The gene calls are TRBV9 and TRBJ2-3; D is perhaps TRBD2 (7 bases). V was trimmed by 2 bases and J by 5 bases, leaving 24 bases between them. The length of the CDR3 is 18 residues. CDR1 is SGDLS, CDR2 YYNGEE, per germline. The CDR3 DNA reads TGTGCCAGCAGCGTCAACCCCCTTGGGGGGGGGCCAATAGATACGCAGTATTTT. Its protein product is CASSVNPLGGGPIDTQYF. Full variable domain (outside the CDR3, taken from reference TRBV9 and TRBJ2-3): DSGVTQTPKHLITATGQRVTLRCSPRSGDLSVYWYQQSLDQGLQFLIQYYNGEERAKGNILERFSAQQFPDLHSELNLSSLELGDSALYFCASSVNPLGGGPIDTQYFGPGTRLTVL.

This clonotype was seen a handful of times. CDR3 nucleotide sequence: TGTGCCACCACGTCGGCGGTAGACTTTGAAGCTTTCTTT. Translation: CATTSAVDFEAFF. This sequence joins TRBV6-2 or TRBV6-3 and TRBJ1-1; D not resolved. CDR3 length: 13 amino acids. CDR1 is MNHEY, CDR2 SVGEGT, per germline. V shed 10 bases and J shed 7 bases, with 19 bases lying between them.

This clonotype appeared a few times. This CDR3 reads CASSPLTSASYEQYF. DNA of the CDR3: TGTGCCAGCAGTCCCCTGACTAGCGCCTCCTACGAGCAGTACTTC. The chain links TRBV27 to TRBJ2-7; 8 bases line up with TRBD2. J lost 0 bases, V lost 5 bases, and 6 bases had no gene match. CDR1 is MNHEY and CDR2 is SMNVEV in the germline V gene (reference sequence). CDR3 length: 15 amino acids.

The rearrangement uses TRBV4-3 and TRBJ1-5, with D unclear. Germline lookup yields CDR1 LGHNA and CDR2 YSLEER. The CDR3 loop spans 14 amino acids. V lost 4 bases and J 5 bases, leaving 12 bases between the germline ends. CDR3 nucleotide sequence: TGCGCCAGCAGCCCCTGGCTTCGGGATCAGCCCCAGCATTTT. Residues: CASSPWLRDQPQHF.

This clonotype was seen only once. V usage is TRBV7-2 and J usage is TRBJ1-2; maybe TRBD1 (6 bases). The V end lost 6 bases, the J end lost 5 bases, and 16 bases lay between the germline ends. The CDR3 contains 14 residues. Germline V CDR1 and CDR2: SGHTA, FQGNSA. CDR3 nucleotides: TGTGCCAGCAGTTATGCCAATGGACAGTATGGCTACACCTTC. Its protein is CASSYANGQYGYTF.

This clonotype appeared a few times. V and J are TRBV5-1 and TRBJ2-7; TRBD2 agrees at 9 bases. CDR3 size: 14 residues. CDR1 is SGHRS and CDR2 is YFSETQ in the germline V gene. With 8 bases clipped from V and 3 bases from J, the junction kept 9 bases outside the gene matches. CDR3 sequence: CASLRTSDYYEQYF. The CDR3 DNA follows: TGCGCCAGTTTAAGGACTAGCGACTACTACGAGCAGTACTTC.

V gene TRBV4-1 combines with J gene TRBJ1-1; 8 bases align to TRBD1. CDR1 and CDR2 (germline): MGHRA, YSYEKL. The CDR3 has 15 amino acids. The junction had 6 bases not matched to a gene; V was cut back by 2 bases and J by 4 bases. The CDR3 loop reads CASSQNQGAGTEAFF. CDR3 bases: TGCGCCAGCAGCCAAAACCAGGGGGCAGGCACTGAAGCTTTCTTT.

This clonotype occurred many times. The rearrangement joins TRBV7-3 to TRBJ1-6, with no clear D. The CDR3 contains 13 residues. Trimming removed 5 bases at V and 7 bases at J, with 9 bases between. The germline V gene encodes CDR1 SGHTA and CDR2 FQGTGA. The CDR3 coding sequence is TGTGCCAGCAGCGCGGATGGGAATTCACCCCTCCACTTT. Translating gives CASSADGNSPLHF.

This clonotype was detected a few times. The chain is built from TRBV5-1 and TRBJ2-3; the match to TRBD1 covers 9 bases. Per the germline V gene, CDR1 is SGHRS and CDR2 is YFSETQ. The J segment lost 4 bases and the V segment lost 7 bases, leaving 7 bases of the junction unmatched. The CDR3 has 14 residues. CDR3 sequence (DNA): TGCGCCAGCGCAAGGGACAGGGTAGCAGATACGCAGTATTTT. Translated: CASARDRVADTQYF.

The CDR3 reads CAISDGDFSYEQYF. CDR3 DNA: TGTGCCATCAGTGATGGAGACTTCTCCTACGAGCAGTACTTC. The V gene is TRBV10-3, the J gene TRBJ2-4; D remains unclear. The J call may be faulty, since TRBJ2-7 better matches the DNA end. This CDR3 region has 14 residues. CDR1 ENHRY and CDR2 SYGVKD come from the germline V gene.

Only a few counts were recorded for this clonotype. In DNA, the CDR3 is TGTGCCAGCAGCACGACTAGCGGGGGGTACCAAGAGACCCAGTACTTC. Protein product: CASSTTSGGYQETQYF. V is TRBV7-2 and J is TRBJ2-5, with TRBD2 matching over 13 bases. V shed 5 bases, J shed 0 bases, and the junction held 3 bases outside the gene matches. The CDR3 is 16 residues long. Germline V gene data show CDR1 as SGHTA and CDR2 as FQGNSA. Full variable domain (rest looked up from reference TRBV7-2 and TRBJ2-5): GAGVSQSPSNKVTEKGKDVELRCDPISGHTALYWYRQSLGQGLEFLIYFQGNSAPDKSGLPSDRFSAERTGGSVSTLTIQRTQQEDSAVYLCASSTTSGGYQETQYFGPGTRLLVL.

The chain links TRBV7-2 to TRBJ1-1; no clear D. Germline CDR1 reads SGHTA; CDR2 reads FQGNSA. Between the trimmed V and J ends, which lost 2 bases and 0 bases, there was a span of 19 bases. CDR3 length equals 18 residues. The CDR3 reads CASSLTVFESLMNTEAFF. The CDR3 bases are TGTGCCAGCAGCTTAACGGTTTTTGAAAGCCTAATGAACACTGAAGCTTTCTTT.

This clonotype was detected only a few times. The chain is built from TRBV25-1 and TRBJ2-5, with a possible D match to TRBD2 (5 bases). Looked up from germline, CDR1 is MGHDK and CDR2 is SYGVNS. Trimming shortened V by 8 bases and J by 2 bases, and 12 bases separated the two germline ends. The CDR3 covers 13 residues. The DNA for the CDR3 is TGTGCCAGCCAACTAGGTTCTCAAGAGACCCAGTACTTC. Protein product: CASQLGSQETQYF.

The V call is TRBV12-3 or TRBV12-4, the J call TRBJ2-7; 10 bases align to TRBD2. The CDR3 consists of 16 residues. Trimming removed 3 bases from V and 0 bases from J; junction bases left unmatched: 5. The CDR3 region has the DNA TGTGCCAGCAGTTTTTATAGCGGGGGGTCCTCCTACGAGCAGTACTTC. It translates to CASSFYSGGSSYEQYF.

The gene calls are TRBV20-1 and TRBJ2-7, with 7 bases that match TRBD1. CDR3 size: 13 residues. The germline CDR1 and CDR2 sequences are DFQATT and SNEGSKA (reference sequence). Trimming at V came to 3 bases and at J to 5 bases, leaving 7 bases not matched to a gene. The CDR3 is CSASDDRDHEQYF. For the CDR3, the DNA is TGCAGTGCTAGTGATGACAGGGACCACGAGCAGTACTTC.

The chain has TRBV7-2 and TRBJ2-7; 11 bases agree with TRBD2. The CDR3 has 16 residues. Per the germline V gene, CDR1 is SGHTA and CDR2 is FQGNSA. Trimming removed 1 base from V and 4 bases from J; junction bases left unmatched: 6. Written as DNA, the CDR3 is TGTGCCAGCAGCTTAGAAGCGACTAGCGGGGTATACGAGCAGTACTTC. Translation gives CASSLEATSGVYEQYF.

This chain connects TRBV12-3 or TRBV12-4 to TRBJ2-3; D is uncertain. The CDR3 length is 12 residues. The ends were cut back, 4 bases at V and 11 bases at J, with 13 bases in the middle. CDR3 sequence (DNA): TGTGCCAGCAGTTGGAGTACAGATGTGCAGTATTTT. The encoded protein is CASSWSTDVQYF.

The chain recombines TRBV29-1 with TRBJ2-1, with 10 bases aligning to TRBD2. The length of the CDR3 is 15 residues. V lost 4 bases, J lost 4 bases, and 7 bases stayed unmatched. Germline V gives CDR1 SQVTM, CDR2 ANQGSEA. CDR3 sequence (DNA): TGCAGCGTTGGGAGGTTACTAGCGGGATACAATGAGCAGTTCTTC. This translates into CSVGRLLAGYNEQFF.